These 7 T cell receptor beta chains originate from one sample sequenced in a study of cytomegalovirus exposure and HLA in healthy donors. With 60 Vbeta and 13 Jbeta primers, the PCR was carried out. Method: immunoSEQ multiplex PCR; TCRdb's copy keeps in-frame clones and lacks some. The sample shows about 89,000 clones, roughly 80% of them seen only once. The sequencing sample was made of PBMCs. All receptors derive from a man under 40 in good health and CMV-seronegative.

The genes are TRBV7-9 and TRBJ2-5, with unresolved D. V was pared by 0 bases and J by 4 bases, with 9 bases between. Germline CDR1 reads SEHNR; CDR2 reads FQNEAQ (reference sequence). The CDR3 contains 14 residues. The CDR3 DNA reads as TGTGCCAGCAGCTTAGCCCGGTTTGGAGAGACCCAGTACTTC. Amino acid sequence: CASSLARFGETQYF. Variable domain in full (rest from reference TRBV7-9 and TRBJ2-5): DTGVSQNPRHKITKRGQNVTFRCDPISEHNRLYWYRQTLGQGPEFLTYFQNEAQLEKSRLLSDRFSAERPKGSFSTLEIQRTEQGDSAMYLCASSLARFGETQYFGPGTRLLVL.

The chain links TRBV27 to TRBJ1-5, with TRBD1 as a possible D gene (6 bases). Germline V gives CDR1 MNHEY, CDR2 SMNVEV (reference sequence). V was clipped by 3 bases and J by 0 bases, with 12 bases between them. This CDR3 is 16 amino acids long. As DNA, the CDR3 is TGTGCCAGCAGTTTTTCAGGGGCGGGTAGCAATCAGCCCCAGCATTTT. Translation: CASSFSGAGSNQPQHF.

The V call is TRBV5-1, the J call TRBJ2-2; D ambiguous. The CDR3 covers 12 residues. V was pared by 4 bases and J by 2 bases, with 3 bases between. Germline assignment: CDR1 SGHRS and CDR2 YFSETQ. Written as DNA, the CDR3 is TGCGCCAGCAGCCTCAACACCGGGGAGCTGTTTTTT. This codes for CASSLNTGELFF.

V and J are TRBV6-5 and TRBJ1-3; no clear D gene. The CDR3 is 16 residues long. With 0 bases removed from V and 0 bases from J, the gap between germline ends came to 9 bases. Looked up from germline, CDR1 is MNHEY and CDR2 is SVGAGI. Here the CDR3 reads CASSYSAQTSGNTIYF. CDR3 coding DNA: TGTGCCAGCAGTTACTCAGCGCAGACCTCTGGAAACACCATATATTTT.

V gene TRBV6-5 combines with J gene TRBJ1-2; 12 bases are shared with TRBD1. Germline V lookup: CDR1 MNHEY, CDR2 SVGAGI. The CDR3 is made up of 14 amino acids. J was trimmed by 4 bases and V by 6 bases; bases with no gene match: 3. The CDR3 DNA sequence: TGTGCCAGCAGCGGGACAGGGGGCGGCTATGGCTACACCTTC. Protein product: CASSGTGGGYGYTF.

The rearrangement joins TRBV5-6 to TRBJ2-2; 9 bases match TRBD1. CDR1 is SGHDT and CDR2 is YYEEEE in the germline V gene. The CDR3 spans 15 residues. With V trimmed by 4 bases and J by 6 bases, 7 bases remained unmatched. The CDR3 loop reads CASSPGTGLAGELFF. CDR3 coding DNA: TGTGCCAGCAGCCCAGGGACAGGGTTGGCCGGGGAGCTGTTTTTT.

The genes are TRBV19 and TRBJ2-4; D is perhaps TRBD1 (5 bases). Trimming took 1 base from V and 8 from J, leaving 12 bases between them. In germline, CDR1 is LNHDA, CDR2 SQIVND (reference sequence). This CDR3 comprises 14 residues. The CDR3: CASSIGGGRDIQYF. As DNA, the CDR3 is TGTGCCAGTAGTATAGGGGGCGGCAGGGACATTCAGTACTTC.